The 10 T cell receptor beta chains below were found in one sample sequenced in a study of control samples from healthy donors and cancer patients. Clones were read by immunoSEQ multiplex PCR, and TCRdb kept only the in-frame ones, dropping some. The table includes about 92,000 clones, around 82% detected once. Sequencing used blood. All receptors come from a woman aged 55-69 years in good health.

The rearrangement links TRBV29-1 to TRBJ2-7; D is undetermined. The germline V gene encodes CDR1 SQVTM and CDR2 ANQGSEA. The V end lost 4 bases, the J end lost 3 bases, and 10 bases lay between the germline ends. CDR3 size: 12 residues. The CDR3 DNA reads as TGCAGCGTTGGGGAAATGGTCTACGAGCAGTACTTC. Its translation: CSVGEMVYEQYF.

The genes are TRBV7-9 and TRBJ2-2, with TRBD1 as a possible D gene (5 bases). CDR3 length: 13 residues. CDR1 is SEHNR, CDR2 FQNEAQ, per germline (reference sequence). V was trimmed by 5 bases and J by 7 bases, leaving 11 bases between them. The CDR3 is CASSLRVVGELFF. Written as DNA, the CDR3 is TGTGCCAGCAGCCTCAGGGTGGTCGGGGAGCTGTTTTTT.

The J gene is TRBJ1-1, the V gene TRBV7-2; maybe TRBD1 (6 bases). CDR1 and CDR2 from the germline V gene are SGHTA and FQGNSA. V lost 3 bases to trimming and J lost 4 bases, with 15 bases between them. This CDR3 is 15 amino acids long. Here the CDR3 DNA reads TGTGCCAGCAGCTTCGGGGGGCAGGGGAGCACTGAAGCTTTCTTT. Translating it yields CASSFGGQGSTEAFF.

This clone was recorded a few times. The V and J genes are TRBV5-1 and TRBJ2-2; 10 nucleotides align to TRBD1. This CDR3 has 15 residues. The J segment lost 7 bases and the V segment lost 4 bases, leaving 7 bases of the junction unmatched. From germline, CDR1 is SGHRS and CDR2 YFSETQ. The CDR3 sequence: CASSPGGQGIGELFF. DNA for the CDR3: TGCGCCAGCAGCCCGGGGGGACAGGGGATCGGGGAGCTGTTTTTT. The whole variable domain, remainder taken from reference TRBV5-1 and TRBJ2-2, is KAGVTQTPRYLIKTRGQQVTLSCSPISGHRSVSWYQQTPGQGLQFLFEYFSETQRNKGNFPGRFSGRQFSNSRSEMNVSTLELGDSALYLCASSPGGQGIGELFFGEGSRLTVL.

This clone was seen only a few times. This chain links TRBV2 with TRBJ2-1; D is unclear. Germline assignment: CDR1 SNHLY and CDR2 FYNNEI. The CDR3 is made up of 14 amino acids. V lost 5 bases and J lost 10, with 18 bases in between. CDR3 nucleotides: TGTGCCAGCAGTAGATCCGGCCTCGCGTTCGAGCAGTTCTTC. It codes for CASSRSGLAFEQFF.

This chain links TRBV28 with TRBJ2-2; D uncertain. V lost 2 bases, J lost 2 bases, and 24 bases lay in between. CDR1 is MDHEN and CDR2 is SYDVKM in the germline V gene. The length of the CDR3 is 20 residues. This CDR3 is CASSLLTNPYGPPNTGELFF. The DNA of the CDR3 is TGTGCCAGCAGTTTACTTACCAATCCGTACGGTCCTCCTAACACCGGGGAGCTGTTTTTT. The whole variable domain, filled in from reference TRBV28 and TRBJ2-2, reads DVKVTQSSRYLVKRTGEKVFLECVQDMDHENMFWYRQDPGLGLRLIYFSYDVKMKEKGDIPEGYSVSREKKERFSLILESASTNQTSMYLCASSLLTNPYGPPNTGELFFGEGSRLTVL.

V is TRBV6-1 and J is TRBJ2-7; D remains ambiguous. The CDR3 length is 15 residues. Trimming removed 0 bases at V and 2 bases at J, with 11 bases between. In germline, CDR1 is MNHNS, CDR2 SASEGT. Here the CDR3 reads CASSEALSGPYEQYF. The CDR3, as DNA: TGTGCCAGCAGTGAAGCGCTCTCCGGGCCCTACGAGCAGTACTTC.

This clone occurred a few times. The chain uses TRBV28 and TRBJ1-1; D is perhaps TRBD1 (5 bases). The V end was cut by 6 bases, the J end by 6 bases, with 14 bases between. The V gene's germline CDR1 is MDHEN and CDR2 SYDVKM. This CDR3 comprises 13 residues. DNA for the CDR3: TGTGCCAGCAGATTACAGGAACCCGCTGAAGCTTTCTTT. This translates into CASRLQEPAEAFF. The whole variable domain, filled in from reference TRBV28 and TRBJ1-1, reads DVKVTQSSRYLVKRTGEKVFLECVQDMDHENMFWYRQDPGLGLRLIYFSYDVKMKEKGDIPEGYSVSREKKERFSLILESASTNQTSMYLCASRLQEPAEAFFGQGTRLTVV.

This chain uses TRBV10-2 with TRBJ1-4; TRBD1 agrees at 8 bases. Trimming cost V 3 bases and J 3 bases; bases outside gene matches: 3. CDR3 size: 15 residues. Germline values: CDR1 WSHSY, CDR2 SAAADI. The CDR3 here is CASSETGGSNEKLFF. CDR3 DNA sequence: TGCGCCAGCAGTGAAACAGGGGGATCTAATGAAAAACTGTTTTTT.

The chain has TRBV9 and TRBJ2-2; 9 bases align to TRBD2. The CDR3 covers 15 residues. The V gene's germline CDR1 is SGDLS and CDR2 YYNGEE. Losses at the gene ends were 0 bases for V and 8 bases for J; bases not matched to a gene: 5. The CDR3 is CASSVGASGNGELFF. The CDR3 DNA is TGTGCCAGCAGCGTAGGGGCTAGCGGGAATGGGGAGCTGTTTTTT.